This is a list of T cell receptor beta chains from one sample in a study of blood T cells in healthy people across ages. TCRdb ran MiXCR on the 5' RACE reads and lists one entry per CDR3 protein. The sample contains 1.6 million or so distinct CDR3 sequences, almost 35% of which appear only once. The material sequenced was blood. Receptors were obtained from a woman aged 25 to 39 in good health. Both conserved end residues are part of each CDR3.

j_gene | len | v_gene | CDR3aa
TRBJ1-6 | 15 | TRBV20-1 | CSAQRRVSYNSPLHF
TRBJ2-4 | 16 | TRBV20-1 | CSARDLRGALGDIQYF
TRBJ2-1 | 16 | TRBV4-2 | CASSQDQTRTYNEQFF
TRBJ2-7 | 12 | TRBV30 | CAWRTGSREQYF
TRBJ1-1 | 18 | TRBV7-3 | CASSLEVGGPGMNTEAFF
TRBJ2-3 | 14 | TRBV7-2 | CASSLDGRTGTQYF
TRBJ2-1 | 13 | TRBV7-2 | CASSRGRNNEQFF
TRBJ2-5 | 15 | TRBV28 | CASSLVGTDQETQYF
TRBJ1-4 | 15 | TRBV7-2 | CASSPYGGSTEKLFF
TRBJ2-1 | 17 | TRBV14 | CASSQEWLAGLYNEQFF
TRBJ2-3 | 15 | TRBV5-1 | CASGAGDTRTDTQYF
TRBJ2-5 | 15 | TRBV25-1 | CASSESFGSSKTQYF
TRBJ2-5 | 17 | TRBV6-1 | CASSDGTKSGCGETQYF
TRBJ2-1 | 17 | TRBV9 | CASSLTARSGVRNEQFF
TRBJ2-1 | 15 | TRBV6-1 | CASTTRRQAWIGQFF
TRBJ2-3 | 15 | TRBV20-1 | CSAGPRERGTDTQYF
TRBJ1-2 | 15 | TRBV7-9 | CASSPAPVREDGYTF
TRBJ1-2 | 17 | TRBV7-2 | CASSPGRGLPFGYGYTF
TRBJ2-3 | 14 | TRBV4-1 | CASSQKLSTDTQYF
TRBJ2-1 | 16 | TRBV5-1 | CASSSGGSGVYVEQFF
TRBJ1-2 | 13 | TRBV5-1 | CASSSRQGMGYTF
TRBJ1-6 | 13 | TRBV10-3 | CAIRPGQGAPLHF
TRBJ2-3 | 13 | TRBV5-6 | CASSKRRTDTQYF
TRBJ2-7 | 17 | TRBV28 | CASSLGSLAGGVYEQYF
TRBJ2-2 | 16 | TRBV13 | CASRFLSGGNTGELFF
TRBJ1-4 | 15 | TRBV6-5 | CASSPQTGRNEKLFF
TRBJ2-3 | 15 | TRBV11-2 | CANSLGLAITDTQYF
TRBJ1-1 | 15 | TRBV28 | CASSPVIGGNTEAFF
TRBJ2-3 | 18 | TRBV10-3 | CAISDKVSSVESADTQYF
TRBJ2-6 | 16 | TRBV7-2 | CASSPPGSTGANVLTF
TRBJ2-7 | 15 | TRBV3-1 | CASSQSVYSSYEQYF
TRBJ1-2 | 16 | TRBV5-1 | CASSLLTGTANYGYTF
TRBJ1-1 | 13 | TRBV20-1 | CSANPGLNTEAFF
TRBJ2-3 | 17 | TRBV7-9 | CAGQTGLAGGDTDTQYF
TRBJ1-3 | 13 | TRBV9 | CASSVWSGNTIYF
TRBJ2-5 | 16 | TRBV7-9 | CASSLELRASKETQYF
TRBJ1-5 | 15 | TRBV6-2/TRBV6-3 | CASRSGTGGNQPQHF
TRBJ1-1 | 14 | TRBV4-1 | CASRLYGENTEAFF
TRBJ2-4 | 15 | TRBV27 | CASNSSTSVKNIQYF
TRBJ2-5 | 11 | TRBV30 | CAWGIQETQYF
TRBJ2-3 | 18 | TRBV2 | CASNLRLAGGGSTDTQYF